This is a list of T cell receptor beta chains from one sample in a study of CD8 T cells in ankylosing spondylitis. TCRdb re-derived calls from the 5' RACE reads in MiXCR, one entry per CDR3 protein. The top ten hold roughly 0.51% of the sample, which has hundreds of thousands of distinct CDR3 sequences, 10% to 15% seen once. The sequenced sample was blood, either unsorted or a sorted T cell fraction (not recorded which). These receptors originate from a male donor with ankylosing spondylitis. Each CDR3 is given with its conserved first and last residue. The D gene is left open where the match is weak. Expanded clones are given a class, and other clones once, few, many or no size at all.

J gene | V gene | D gene | clone size | CDR3 protein | CDR3 DNA
TRBJ2-1 | TRBV24-1 | - | - | CATSDIRGGSYNEQFF | TGTGCCACCAGTGATATCAGGGGTGGGTCCTACAATGAGCAGTTCTTC
TRBJ2-1 | TRBV5-1 | - | - | CASSLALGVGEQFF | TGCGCCAGCAGCTTGGCCTTAGGGGTTGGTGAGCAGTTCTTC
TRBJ2-3 | TRBV5-1 | TRBD2 | many | CASSLGGLAGDTDTQYF | TGCGCCAGCAGCTTGGGAGGACTAGCGGGAGATACAGATACGCAGTATTTT
TRBJ2-5 | TRBV5-1 | TRBD1 | - | CASSLGQGLTETQYF | TGCGCCAGCAGCTTGGGACAGGGGTTGACAGAGACCCAGTACTTC
TRBJ2-6 | TRBV12-3/TRBV12-4 | TRBD1 | few | CASSVQGLKSGANVLTF | TGTGCCAGCAGCGTACAGGGGCTGAAATCTGGGGCCAACGTCCTGACTTTC
TRBJ2-1 | TRBV9 | - | few | CASSSPGTRQFF | TGTGCCAGCAGCTCACCCGGGACTCGTCAGTTCTTC
TRBJ2-1 | TRBV24-1 | - | - | CATSDSTSRVRGKNEQFF | TGTGCCACCAGTGATTCAACGAGCAGGGTCAGGGGCAAAAATGAGCAGTTCTTC
TRBJ2-1 | TRBV6-1 | TRBD2 | - | CASSRRPLADNYNEQFF | TGTGCCAGCAGCCGAAGGCCTCTAGCGGATAACTACAATGAGCAGTTCTTC
TRBJ1-2 | TRBV20-1 | - | - | CSASSGTRYGYTF | TGCAGTGCTAGTTCCGGGACACGCTATGGCTACACCTTC
TRBJ2-1 | TRBV7-2 | - | few | CASSLAFLEQFF | TGTGCCAGCAGCTTAGCCTTCTTAGAGCAGTTCTTC
TRBJ1-1 | TRBV7-2 | - | - | CASTGAGVNTEAFF | TGTGCCAGCACCGGGGCAGGGGTTAACACTGAAGCTTTCTTT
TRBJ1-1 | TRBV20-1 | - | many | CSAFRRALSNTEAFF | TGCAGTGCTTTCCGCCGGGCCCTTTCGAACACTGAAGCTTTCTTT
TRBJ1-5 | TRBV4-3 | - | - | CASSQRTGSNQPQHF | TGCGCCAGCAGCCAGCGAACAGGTAGCAATCAGCCCCAGCATTTT
TRBJ2-5 | TRBV29-1 | TRBD1 | many | CSVWTGSRGTQYF | TGCAGCGTTTGGACAGGCTCCCGTGGGACCCAGTACTTC
TRBJ2-1 | TRBV18 | - | - | CASSPGQVGLGYNEQFF | TGTGCCAGCTCACCGGGTCAGGTGGGGTTAGGCTACAATGAGCAGTTCTTC
TRBJ2-1 | TRBV24-1 | TRBD2 | many | CATSDFPNGAGGEQFF | TGTGCCACCAGTGATTTCCCGAATGGGGCGGGAGGTGAGCAGTTCTTC
TRBJ2-7 | TRBV28 | TRBD1 | few | CASMGGGQGSIYEQYF | TGTGCCAGCATGGGGGGGGGACAGGGGTCAATTTACGAGCAGTACTTC
TRBJ2-5 | TRBV5-6 | - | - | CASSLWGARETQYF | TGTGCCAGCAGCTTATGGGGGGCGCGAGAGACCCAGTACTTC
TRBJ2-1 | TRBV20-1 | - | few | CSAPSTGNEQFF | TGCAGTGCTCCAAGCACAGGCAATGAGCAGTTCTTC
TRBJ2-2 | TRBV5-5 | - | many | CASRLRGLNTGELFF | TGTGCCAGCAGATTGAGGGGCCTGAACACCGGGGAGCTGTTTTTT
TRBJ1-1 | TRBV6-1 | TRBD1 | few | CASSEQPQGTGGEAFF | TGTGCCAGCAGTGAACAACCCCAGGGGACAGGAGGTGAAGCTTTCTTT
TRBJ2-7 | TRBV20-1 | TRBD1 | many | CSASRGQNPREQYF | TGCAGTGCTAGTAGGGGACAGAACCCTCGAGAGCAGTACTTC
TRBJ2-4 | TRBV7-8 | - | - | CASSLSELPMYPRYF | TGTGCCAGCAGCTTAAGCGAACTTCCCATGTACCCCAGGTACTTC
TRBJ1-5 | TRBV20-1 | - | few | CSAIGTLDNQPQHF | TGCAGTGCTATCGGGACATTGGACAATCAGCCCCAGCATTTT
TRBJ1-4 | TRBV10-3 | TRBD1 | few | CAISTTGVAEKLFF | TGTGCCATCAGCACGACAGGGGTTGCTGAAAAACTGTTTTTT
TRBJ1-1 | TRBV20-1 | - | - | CSASRQPYTEAFF | TGCAGTGCTAGTCGGCAGCCTTACACTGAAGCTTTCTTT
TRBJ1-1 | TRBV20-1 | - | many | CSALQGPKNTEAFF | TGCAGTGCTTTACAGGGACCCAAGAACACTGAAGCTTTCTTT
TRBJ2-7 | TRBV20-1 | - | many | CSASLGTGEQYF | TGCAGTGCTAGTCTCGGCACGGGGGAGCAGTACTTC
TRBJ1-5 | TRBV20-1 | - | many | CSARDPRVGNQPQHF | TGCAGTGCTAGAGATCCCAGGGTGGGGAATCAGCCCCAGCATTTT
TRBJ2-5 | TRBV5-1 | - | - | CASSLGVGPGQETQNF | TGCGCCAGCAGCTTGGGGGTGGGCCCAGGCCAAGAGACCCAGAACTTC
TRBJ1-5 | TRBV20-1 | - | many | CSAPLGSSNQPQHF | TGCAGTGCTCCCCTGGGCAGTAGCAATCAGCCCCAGCATTTT
TRBJ1-3 | TRBV27 | - | few | CASSLAAGGTIYF | TGTGCCAGCAGTTTAGCGGCCGGGGGCACCATATATTTT
TRBJ1-4 | TRBV20-1 | - | few | CSASRGGPGTNEKLFF | TGCAGTGCTAGTCGGGGAGGCCCCGGGACTAATGAAAAACTGTTTTTT
TRBJ1-6 | TRBV4-3 | - | - | CASSQDMFPLHF | TGCGCCAGCAGCCAAGACATGTTCCCCCTCCACTTT
TRBJ2-6 | TRBV7-2 | - | - | CASSLQVLSGANVLTF | TGTGCCAGCAGCCTTCAGGTGCTCTCTGGGGCCAACGTCCTGACTTTC
TRBJ1-1 | TRBV20-1 | TRBD1 | few | CSARDHGTGEAFF | TGCAGTGCTAGAGACCATGGGACAGGGGAAGCTTTCTTT
TRBJ2-5 | TRBV7-2 | TRBD2 | - | CASSRRLAEETQYF | TGTGCCAGCAGCCGAAGACTAGCGGAAGAGACCCAGTACTTC
TRBJ2-7 | TRBV29-1 | - | few | CSVGGVYEQYF | TGCAGCGTCGGCGGGGTCTACGAGCAGTACTTC
TRBJ2-7 | TRBV20-1 | TRBD2 | few | CSAPPTSGPLTRSYEQYF | TGCAGTGCCCCACCAACTAGCGGCCCTCTTACCCGCTCCTACGAGCAGTACTTC
TRBJ2-1 | TRBV7-2 | - | - | CASTLSWGGGYNEQFF | TGTGCCAGCACCCTGAGCTGGGGCGGCGGCTACAATGAGCAGTTCTTC
TRBJ2-3 | TRBV5-6 | TRBD2 | few | CASSPARLAGIDTQYF | TGTGCCAGCAGCCCGGCGCGGCTAGCGGGCATAGATACGCAGTATTTT
TRBJ2-1 | TRBV5-6 | TRBD2 | many | CASSQTRTSGYNEQFF | TGTGCCAGCAGCCAAACACGGACTAGCGGGTACAATGAGCAGTTCTTC
TRBJ1-5 | TRBV5-8 | - | - | CASRLFSQPQHF | TGTGCCAGCAGATTGTTCAGCCAGCCCCAGCATTTT
TRBJ2-5 | TRBV4-2 | TRBD2 | few | CASSQLFGGAEEETQYF | TGTGCCAGCAGCCAGCTTTTCGGGGGGGCCGAGGAAGAGACCCAGTACTTC
TRBJ2-7 | TRBV5-1 | TRBD2 | few | CASSLTSGSSLQYF | TGCGCCAGCAGCTTAACTAGCGGGAGTAGCTTGCAGTACTTC
TRBJ2-1 | TRBV20-1 | TRBD2 | few | CSAKGGGYNEQFF | TGCAGTGCGAAAGGCGGGGGCTACAATGAGCAGTTCTTC
TRBJ1-5 | TRBV7-8 | - | - | CASSLTTDQPQHF | TGTGCCAGCAGCTTAACGACAGATCAGCCCCAGCATTTT
TRBJ2-7 | TRBV7-8 | - | few | CASSSEGFSGQQYF | TGTGCCAGCAGCTCCGAAGGGTTCTCAGGTCAGCAGTACTTC
TRBJ2-1 | TRBV20-1 | TRBD2 | - | CSASSPSGGYNEQFF | TGCAGTGCTAGTTCCCCTAGCGGGGGCTACAATGAGCAGTTCTTC
TRBJ2-6 | TRBV4-3 | - | - | CASSQDVSRGTPGANVLTF | TGCGCCAGCAGCCAAGATGTAAGCAGGGGCACTCCGGGGGCCAACGTCCTGACTTTC
TRBJ2-1 | TRBV28 | TRBD2 | - | CASLTSLDEQFF | TGTGCCAGTCTGACTAGCCTGGATGAGCAGTTCTTC
TRBJ1-2 | TRBV27 | - | few | CASSSDAYGYTF | TGTGCCAGCAGTTCTGACGCCTATGGCTACACCTTC
TRBJ1-5 | TRBV4-2 | - | few | CASSQDPWQPQHF | TGTGCCAGCAGCCAAGATCCTTGGCAGCCCCAGCATTTT
TRBJ2-3 | TRBV18 | - | few | CASSPGDGADTQYF | TGTGCCAGCTCACCCGGGGACGGGGCAGATACGCAGTATTTT